A selection of T cell receptor beta chains follows, all from one sample in a study of cytomegalovirus exposure and HLA in healthy donors. Libraries were prepared by immunoSEQ multiplex PCR; TCRdb keeps only in-frame clonotypes and omits some of them. The sample records around 200,000 clones, more than 60% being singletons. The sequencing input was PBMCs. The receptors stem from a woman aged 55-69 years in good health and CMV-seropositive. Each CDR3 is given with its conserved first and last residue. Each record gives: clone size, V gene, J gene, D gene, CDR3 DNA, CDR3 protein. The D gene is left open where the match is weak. Some rows mark clone size as missing; the rest say once, few, many or name a class of expanded clone.

NA	TRBV5-6	TRBJ2-3	TRBD1	TGTGCCAGCAGCTTCGGGACAGGGGCTGATACGCAGTATTTT	CASSFGTGADTQYF
NA	TRBV11-2	TRBJ2-5	TRBD1	TGTGCCAGCAGGCGTCCCGGGACAGGGGGCGCGGGAGAGACCCAGTACTTC	CASRRPGTGGAGETQYF
NA	TRBV5-6	TRBJ1-5	NA	TGTGCCAGCAGATTGGGACGGGGCAATCAGCCCCAGCATTTT	CASRLGRGNQPQHF
NA	TRBV6-1	TRBJ2-5	NA	TGTGCCAGCAGTGAAGGACCGGGACAACAAGAGACCCAGTACTTC	CASSEGPGQQETQYF
NA	TRBV4-2	TRBJ2-7	TRBD1	TGTGCCAGCAGCCAAGGACAGGGGACCTACGAGCAGTACTTC	CASSQGQGTYEQYF
NA	TRBV1	TRBJ2-7	NA	TGCACCAGCAGCTCCGGGACTCTCTACGAGCAGTACTTC	CTSSSGTLYEQYF
once	TRBV5-1	TRBJ2-7	NA	TGCGCCAGCAGCTTGTCCTCGGGAAGTATCCTCTACGAGCAGTACTTC	CASSLSSGSILYEQYF
NA	TRBV7-2	TRBJ2-1	TRBD2	TGTGCCAGCAGCTTCGCCGGGACTAGCGGGAACAATGAGCAGTTCTTC	CASSFAGTSGNNEQFF
NA	TRBV5-1	TRBJ1-2	NA	TGCGCCAGCAGCTTCATCACTGACAGCTATGGCTACACCTTC	CASSFITDSYGYTF
NA	TRBV6-5	TRBJ2-2	NA	TGTGCCAGCAGGATACAGGGAAACACCGGGGAGCTGTTTTTT	CASRIQGNTGELFF
NA	TRBV18	TRBJ2-7	TRBD1	TGTGCCAGCTCACCAACCGGGACAGGGTCCTACGAGCAGTACTTC	CASSPTGTGSYEQYF
once	TRBV5-5	TRBJ1-2	TRBD1	TGTGCCAGCAGCGAGGGATCGGACAGGGCCCACTATGGCTACACCTTC	CASSEGSDRAHYGYTF
NA	TRBV4-1	TRBJ1-2	NA	TGCGCCAGCAGCCAAGAGCAGGGGTACTATGGCTACACCTTC	CASSQEQGYYGYTF
NA	TRBV27	TRBJ1-1	TRBD1	TGTGCCAGCAGTCCGTACAGGGGGAACACTGAAGCTTTCTTT	CASSPYRGNTEAFF
NA	TRBV6-1	TRBJ1-1	NA	TGTGCCAGCAGTGAAACGGGTCGGCACACTGAAGCTTTCTTT	CASSETGRHTEAFF
NA	TRBV5-1	TRBJ1-1	NA	TGCGCCAGCAGCAGGGACACCTCGAACACTGAAGCTTTCTTT	CASSRDTSNTEAFF
once	TRBV5-4	TRBJ1-6	NA	TGTGCCAGCAGCTTGGAACGGGTTGAGTCACCCCTCCACTTT	CASSLERVESPLHF
NA	TRBV2	TRBJ2-1	NA	TGTGCCAGCACCGAAACAGGGAGCTCCTACAATGAGCAGTTCTTC	CASTETGSSYNEQFF
NA	TRBV9	TRBJ2-7	TRBD2	TGTGCCAGCAGCCCGTCGGGACTAGCGGAGGGGGAGCAGTACTTC	CASSPSGLAEGEQYF
NA	TRBV9	TRBJ2-1	TRBD2	TGTGCCAGCAGCGTCGAGCCTCCGGGACTAGCGGCCTACAATGAGCAGTTCTTC	CASSVEPPGLAAYNEQFF
once	TRBV18	TRBJ2-1	TRBD2	TGTGCCAGCTCACCACCGGGGCTAGCGGTCTACAATGAGCAGTTCTTC	CASSPPGLAVYNEQFF
NA	TRBV6-1	TRBJ1-6	NA	TGTGCCAGCAGTGAAGGAAGCAATTCACCCCTCCACTTT	CASSEGSNSPLHF
NA	TRBV7-3	TRBJ1-2	NA	TGTGCCAGCAGCTTAACAGGGAGGGACTATGGCTACACCTTC	CASSLTGRDYGYTF
few	TRBV19	TRBJ2-5	NA	TGTGCCAGTAGCCGACAGTTCCAAGAGACCCAGTACTTC	CASSRQFQETQYF
once	TRBV7-6	TRBJ1-3	TRBD1	TGTGCCAGCAGCTCGACAGGGGGATTCTCTGGAAACACCATATATTTT	CASSSTGGFSGNTIYF
NA	TRBV4-3	TRBJ2-5	TRBD2	TGCGCCAGCAGCCAAGGAACGCAGGGAGGGGAAGAGACCCAGTACTTC	CASSQGTQGGEETQYF
NA	TRBV7-6	TRBJ2-3	TRBD1	TGTGCCAGCAGCTTAAGAACAGGGGTGACGGGCACAGATACGCAGTATTTT	CASSLRTGVTGTDTQYF
NA	TRBV28	TRBJ1-4	NA	TGTGCCAGCAGTTTATACCCCACTGCCAAAGAGGATGAAAAACTGTTTTTT	CASSLYPTAKEDEKLFF
NA	TRBV6-6	TRBJ1-1	TRBD1	TGTGCCAGCAGTAAGGACAGGGGACTTGAAGCTTTCTTT	CASSKDRGLEAFF
NA	TRBV6-5	TRBJ2-7	NA	TGTGCCAGCAGTTACCCCGGGACCTACGAGCAGTACTTC	CASSYPGTYEQYF
few	TRBV9	TRBJ2-5	NA	TGTGCCAGCACTAAGGGGTCCAGGGGTCTGCAAGAGACCCAGTACTTC	CASTKGSRGLQETQYF
NA	TRBV7-2	TRBJ2-7	TRBD2	TGTGCCAGCAGCTCCCAGACCGGGAGGGGCAACGAGCAGTACTTC	CASSSQTGRGNEQYF
few	TRBV23-1	TRBJ2-7	NA	TGCGCCAGCAGTCTGCCAGGGGAGTACGAGCAGTACTTC	CASSLPGEYEQYF
NA	TRBV5-8	TRBJ2-7	NA	TGTGCCAGCAGCCCGGGTCTCTCCTACGAGCAGTACTTC	CASSPGLSYEQYF
few	TRBV5-4	TRBJ2-5	NA	TGTGCCAGCAGCTTGGTACCCGGGGAAGAGACCCAGTACTTC	CASSLVPGEETQYF
few	TRBV7-6	TRBJ2-7	TRBD2	TGTGCCAGCAGCCCGGGGGGGGATTACGAGCAGTACTTC	CASSPGGDYEQYF
NA	TRBV18	TRBJ2-4	NA	TGTGCCAGCTCACCATCCAGCGGGCTAGCCAAAAACATTCAGTACTTC	CASSPSSGLAKNIQYF
NA	TRBV28	TRBJ1-4	TRBD1	TGTGCCAGCAGTTTAGGGGACAGGGGAGGGGAGGAAAAACTGTTTTTT	CASSLGDRGGEEKLFF
few	TRBV7-2	TRBJ1-2	TRBD1	TGTGCCAGCAGCTTAGGATGGACAGGCGATAACTATGGCTACACCTTC	CASSLGWTGDNYGYTF
NA	TRBV23-1	TRBJ1-1	NA	TGCGCCAGCAGTCGTCCAACAGGGAGTGCCGAAGCTTTCTTT	CASSRPTGSAEAFF
NA	TRBV11-2	TRBJ2-1	TRBD1	TGTGCCAGCAGCTTTGACAGGGTAAGAGAGTTCTTC	CASSFDRVREFF
NA	TRBV29-1	TRBJ1-2	NA	TGCAGCGTTTTAGAGGGTGGAACCTATGGCTACACCTTC	CSVLEGGTYGYTF
NA	TRBV7-3	TRBJ2-1	TRBD2	TGTGCCAGCAGCTTTAGGACTAGCGGGGGCCACAATGAGCAGTTCTTC	CASSFRTSGGHNEQFF
once	TRBV4-2	TRBJ2-7	TRBD2	TGTGCCAGCAGCCAACAGCCGGAGCGGGAGTACGAGCAGTACTTC	CASSQQPEREYEQYF
NA	TRBV11-2	TRBJ2-3	NA	TGTGCCAGCAGCTCCACCCCGGGGGGCTTGACTTCAGATACGCAGTATTTT	CASSSTPGGLTSDTQYF
NA	TRBV4-2	TRBJ1-4	NA	TGTGCCAGCAGCCAAGCCCAGGCGGGCGGGACGGAAAAACTGTTTTTT	CASSQAQAGGTEKLFF
NA	TRBV5-1	TRBJ2-5	TRBD2	TGCGCCAGCAGCTTGGATAGCGGGACGGAGACCCAGTACTTC	CASSLDSGTETQYF
NA	TRBV2	TRBJ1-2	TRBD1	TGTGCCAGCATCCGGGACAGGGGGTCTGATGGCTACACCTTC	CASIRDRGSDGYTF